This record concerns one T cell receptor (beta chain) sequence. Germline V gives CDR1 MNHEY, CDR2 SVGAGI. CDR3 length equals 14 residues. V lost 6 bases, J lost 5 bases, and 9 bases stayed unmatched. The sample is drawn from a study of blood T cell repertoires in COVID-19. For the study at large: Donors in the United States, Italy and Spain gave samples during acute or convalescent COVID-19.

Repertoires were generated with immunoSEQ multiplex PCR, while TCRdb's copy carries only in-frame clones and drops some. The sample shows 55,000 to 75,000 clones, roughly 80% of them seen only once. The receptor comes from a man between 65 and 85 years old who had recovered from COVID-19. V is TRBV6-5 and J is TRBJ2-7; 8 bases match TRBD1. The sample was peripheral blood. The CDR3 DNA follows: TGTGCCAGCAGCTCAGGGACAGGCGGTGACGAGCAGTACTTC. Its translation is CASSSGTGGDEQYF.